Listed below are T cell receptor beta chains from one sample, sequenced in a study of cytomegalovirus exposure and HLA in healthy donors. Measured with immunoSEQ multiplex PCR; TCRdb has only the in-frame clones, and not every one. Altogether 65,000 to 95,000 clones are present, 65% to 80% being singletons, with the ten largest covering 9.5% to 15%. Sequenced input: PBMCs. The receptors stem from a man aged 70-80 years in good health and CMV-seronegative. The CDR3 runs from the conserved cysteine through the conserved F or W. Each record gives: J gene, clone size, D gene, V gene, CDR3 DNA, CDR3 protein. D genes are given only for firm matches. A clone size is listed for some rows: how often the clone was seen (once, few, many), or a class if it is expanded.

J: TRBJ2-7; size: NA; D: NA; V: TRBV5-4; DNA: TGTGCCAGCAGCGCAGGGTCTGAGAGGTGGACCTACGAGCAGTACTTC; CDR3: CASSAGSERWTYEQYF
J: TRBJ2-1; size: NA; D: NA; V: TRBV7-2; DNA: TGTGCCAGCAGCTTAGCGCATTTGAGCTCCTACAATGAGCAGTTCTTC; CDR3: CASSLAHLSSYNEQFF
J: TRBJ1-2; size: NA; D: TRBD1; V: TRBV28; DNA: TGTGCCAGCAGTCCACCCCAACGACAGGGGATTTATGGCTACACCTTC; CDR3: CASSPPQRQGIYGYTF
J: TRBJ1-6; size: once; D: TRBD1; V: TRBV19; DNA: TGTGCCAGTAGTAACAACCCGGGACAGGGTGGCTCCTATAATTCACCCCTCCACTTT; CDR3: CASSNNPGQGGSYNSPLHF
J: TRBJ2-3; size: NA; D: NA; V: TRBV6-1; DNA: TGTGCCAGCAGTGAATACCAGGGCCAAGATACGCAGTATTTT; CDR3: CASSEYQGQDTQYF
J: TRBJ2-7; size: NA; D: NA; V: TRBV30; DNA: TGTGCCTGGAGTGTACGCGGCTCTACCAGAAAGCAGTACTTC; CDR3: CAWSVRGSTRKQYF
J: TRBJ1-1; size: few; D: NA; V: TRBV5-4; DNA: TGTGCCAGCAGCTTGGCTACCGGGCAGGGAGGAGCTTTCTTT; CDR3: CASSLATGQGGAFF
J: TRBJ2-7; size: NA; D: TRBD1; V: TRBV29-1; DNA: TGCAGCGTTCAGGACAGGGGAGTTAGCTCCTACGAGCAGTACTTC; CDR3: CSVQDRGVSSYEQYF
J: TRBJ2-5; size: NA; D: TRBD2; V: TRBV7-2; DNA: TGTGCCAGCAGCCCCCGCATATCGGGGGGGCCGGAGACCCAGTACTTC; CDR3: CASSPRISGGPETQYF
J: TRBJ2-7; size: NA; D: NA; V: TRBV19; DNA: TGTGCCAGTGGTTTCAGGGGCGAGCAGTACTTC; CDR3: CASGFRGEQYF
J: TRBJ1-1; size: NA; D: TRBD1; V: TRBV10-3; DNA: TGTGCCATCACCACGGACAGGGACACTGAAGCTTTCTTT; CDR3: CAITTDRDTEAFF
J: TRBJ1-2; size: NA; D: TRBD1; V: TRBV6-1; DNA: TGTGCCAGCGACAGGGTAAATACTGGCTACACCTTC; CDR3: CASDRVNTGYTF
J: TRBJ2-4; size: NA; D: NA; V: TRBV10-1; DNA: TGCGCCAGCATTCATAGCGAAAACATTCAGTACTTC; CDR3: CASIHSENIQYF
J: TRBJ2-3; size: NA; D: NA; V: TRBV7-2; DNA: TGTGCCAGCAGCTTAATGGGGGCTCGGGATACGCAGTATTTT; CDR3: CASSLMGARDTQYF
J: TRBJ1-1; size: few; D: NA; V: TRBV7-9; DNA: TGTGCCAGCAGCTCCGATCGTGGAGTCTACACTGAAGCTTTCTTT; CDR3: CASSSDRGVYTEAFF
J: TRBJ1-6; size: NA; D: NA; V: TRBV7-2; DNA: TGTGCCAGCAGCTTTTTCCGACAGAATAATTCACCCCTCCACTTT; CDR3: CASSFFRQNNSPLHF
J: TRBJ1-1; size: NA; D: TRBD1; V: TRBV28; DNA: TGTGCCAGCAGTTATCAACTTGGTACAGGGGAGAAAGCTTTCTTT; CDR3: CASSYQLGTGEKAFF
J: TRBJ2-5; size: few; D: NA; V: TRBV5-8; DNA: TGTGCTCAGCAAGAGACCCAGTACTTC; CDR3: CAQQETQYF
J: TRBJ1-2; size: few; D: NA; V: TRBV20-1; DNA: TGCAGTGTGAGCGGTAACTATGGCTACACCTTC; CDR3: CSVSGNYGYTF
J: TRBJ2-7; size: NA; D: TRBD1; V: TRBV6-5; DNA: TGTGCCAGCAGTTCTGACAGGGTGGGTACCTACGAGCAGTACTTC; CDR3: CASSSDRVGTYEQYF
J: TRBJ2-2; size: NA; D: TRBD1; V: TRBV5-4; DNA: TGTGCCAGCAGCCCGAGGACAGGGTATGACACCGGGGAGCTGTTTTTT; CDR3: CASSPRTGYDTGELFF
J: TRBJ1-2; size: few; D: TRBD1; V: TRBV6-6; DNA: TGTGCCAGCAACCGACAGGGGGACGGCTACACCTTC; CDR3: CASNRQGDGYTF
J: TRBJ2-1; size: NA; D: NA; V: TRBV7-9; DNA: TGTGCCAGCAGCTCTCCGGGTCTAGCCGGTTGGGATGAGCAGTTCTTC; CDR3: CASSSPGLAGWDEQFF
J: TRBJ2-7; size: NA; D: NA; V: TRBV11-2; DNA: TGTGCCAGCAGCTCCCCCCCGAAGGGAGCCTACGAGCAGTACTTC; CDR3: CASSSPPKGAYEQYF
J: TRBJ2-1; size: once; D: NA; V: TRBV11-2; DNA: TGTGCCAGCAGCTTAGAGTCGGGCCAGGGAATCAATGAGCAGTTCTTC; CDR3: CASSLESGQGINEQFF
J: TRBJ1-2; size: NA; D: TRBD1; V: TRBV27; DNA: TGTGCCAGCAGTACGACAGGGTCCTATGGCTACACCTTC; CDR3: CASSTTGSYGYTF
J: TRBJ1-6; size: few; D: NA; V: TRBV6-5; DNA: TGTGCCAGCAGCCTGGTAGCTTTCTATAATTCACCCCTCCACTTT; CDR3: CASSLVAFYNSPLHF
J: TRBJ2-5; size: NA; D: NA; V: TRBV11-2; DNA: TGTGCCAGCAGCTTAGAGAGAAGCGTATTAGAGACCCAGTACTTC; CDR3: CASSLERSVLETQYF
J: TRBJ2-7; size: NA; D: NA; V: TRBV18; DNA: TGTGCCAGCTCCCCCGGGACACAGGGCGAGCAGTACTTC; CDR3: CASSPGTQGEQYF
J: TRBJ2-7; size: few; D: NA; V: TRBV4-3; DNA: TGCGCCAGCAGCCCACAACGGGACATGCCCTACGAGCAGTACTTC; CDR3: CASSPQRDMPYEQYF
J: TRBJ2-3; size: NA; D: TRBD2; V: TRBV18; DNA: TGTGCCAGCTCACCACTGGGACTAGCGGGAAGCACAGATACGCAGTATTTT; CDR3: CASSPLGLAGSTDTQYF
J: TRBJ1-2; size: NA; D: NA; V: TRBV28; DNA: TGTGCCAGCAGTGACAGTAACTATGGCTACACCTTC; CDR3: CASSDSNYGYTF
J: TRBJ1-3; size: NA; D: NA; V: TRBV6-5; DNA: TGTGCCAGCAGCAGGGGCAGCTCTGGAAACACCATATATTTT; CDR3: CASSRGSSGNTIYF
J: TRBJ2-5; size: NA; D: TRBD2; V: TRBV6-5; DNA: TGTGCCAGCAGTCACTCAGGCTCGGGGGGCCAAGAGACCCAGTACTTC; CDR3: CASSHSGSGGQETQYF
J: TRBJ2-7; size: NA; D: NA; V: TRBV9; DNA: TGTGCCAGCAGCGTAGGTGTGATCAGGGGAGACGAGCAGTACTTC; CDR3: CASSVGVIRGDEQYF
J: TRBJ2-1; size: NA; D: TRBD1; V: TRBV6-5; DNA: TGTGCCAGCAGTTACTTGGGACAGGGCGACAATGAGCAGTTCTTC; CDR3: CASSYLGQGDNEQFF
J: TRBJ1-3; size: NA; D: TRBD1; V: TRBV7-6; DNA: TGTGCCAGCAGCTTAGGGGGACAGGGAACTTGGACAGGAAACACCATATATTTT; CDR3: CASSLGGQGTWTGNTIYF
J: TRBJ2-1; size: NA; D: TRBD2; V: TRBV6-1; DNA: TGTGCCAGCAGTGAGTCGATAGCGGGGGGGTTAAATGAGCAGTTCTTC; CDR3: CASSESIAGGLNEQFF
J: TRBJ1-1; size: NA; D: NA; V: TRBV7-9; DNA: TGTGCCAGCAGCTCCCGGAACACTGAAGCTTTCTTT; CDR3: CASSSRNTEAFF
J: TRBJ1-1; size: NA; D: NA; V: TRBV27; DNA: TGTGCCAGCAGCCGCGGGAGTGGGGGCGACACTGAAGCTTTCTTT; CDR3: CASSRGSGGDTEAFF
J: TRBJ2-1; size: once; D: NA; V: TRBV6-5; DNA: TGTGCCGTACGCGGGAACTCCTACAATGAGCAGTTCTTC; CDR3: CAVRGNSYNEQFF
J: TRBJ1-6; size: NA; D: NA; V: TRBV19; DNA: TGTGCCAGTAGTATGGGGGGGGCACCTTCACCCCTCCACTTT; CDR3: CASSMGGAPSPLHF
J: TRBJ1-2; size: NA; D: NA; V: TRBV7-9; DNA: TGTTCCAGCAGCTTAGCTGACAGTAGCTACACCTTC; CDR3: CSSSLADSSYTF
J: TRBJ2-5; size: NA; D: TRBD2; V: TRBV6-5; DNA: TGTGCCAGCAGTTACGGTAGCGGGTACAAAGAGACCCAGTACTTC; CDR3: CASSYGSGYKETQYF
J: TRBJ1-4; size: once; D: NA; V: TRBV18; DNA: TGTGCCAGCTCACCTAGGACAAGAACTAATGAAAAACTGTTTTTT; CDR3: CASSPRTRTNEKLFF
J: TRBJ1-2; size: NA; D: TRBD1; V: TRBV6-5; DNA: TGTGCCAGCAGTTACAGTAGCCAGGGGGTTAACTATGGCTACACCTTC; CDR3: CASSYSSQGVNYGYTF
J: TRBJ2-6; size: NA; D: TRBD1; V: TRBV5-6; DNA: TGTGCCAGCAGCCGACAGGGGGCTGGGGCCAACGTCCTGACTTTC; CDR3: CASSRQGAGANVLTF
J: TRBJ1-6; size: NA; D: TRBD1; V: TRBV13; DNA: TGTGCCAGCAGCTCGGGACAGCGGGGGTCACCCCTCCACTTT; CDR3: CASSSGQRGSPLHF
J: TRBJ2-7; size: NA; D: TRBD1; V: TRBV5-6; DNA: TGTGCCAGCAGCGCTGTACGAGGGGGCCTCCCCTCCTACGAGCAGTACTTC; CDR3: CASSAVRGGLPSYEQYF
J: TRBJ2-3; size: NA; D: TRBD2; V: TRBV18; DNA: TGTGCCAGCCACAGCGGGGGGGCCCCAGATACGCAGTATTTT; CDR3: CASHSGGAPDTQYF
J: TRBJ1-2; size: NA; D: TRBD1; V: TRBV10-3; DNA: TGTGCCATCAGCCGGGACAGCAACTATGGCTACACCTTC; CDR3: CAISRDSNYGYTF
J: TRBJ2-5; size: NA; D: TRBD2; V: TRBV15; DNA: TGTGCCACCGGGGAGGGCCTTATGGAGACCCAGTACTTC; CDR3: CATGEGLMETQYF
J: TRBJ1-2; size: NA; D: TRBD1; V: TRBV7-2; DNA: TGTGCCAGCAGCCCAGGGGGCAAGTTAGGTGGCTACACCTTC; CDR3: CASSPGGKLGGYTF